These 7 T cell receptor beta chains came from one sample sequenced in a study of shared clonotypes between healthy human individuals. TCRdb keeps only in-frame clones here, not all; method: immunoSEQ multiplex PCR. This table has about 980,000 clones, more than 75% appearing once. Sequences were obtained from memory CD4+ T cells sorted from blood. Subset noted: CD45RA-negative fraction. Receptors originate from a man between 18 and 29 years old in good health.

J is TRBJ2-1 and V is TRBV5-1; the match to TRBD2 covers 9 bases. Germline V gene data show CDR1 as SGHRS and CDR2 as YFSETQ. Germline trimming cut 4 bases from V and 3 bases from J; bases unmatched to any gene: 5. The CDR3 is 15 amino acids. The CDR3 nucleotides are TGCGCCAGCAGCAGGGGTAGCGGGGGCTACAATGAGCAGTTCTTC. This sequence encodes CASSRGSGGYNEQFF.

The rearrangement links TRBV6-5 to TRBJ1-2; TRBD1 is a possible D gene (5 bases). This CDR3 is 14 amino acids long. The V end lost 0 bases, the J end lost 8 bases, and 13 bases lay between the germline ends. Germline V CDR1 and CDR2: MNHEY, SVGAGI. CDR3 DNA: TGTGCCAGCAGTTACTCCGGCAGGGTTGGCGGCTACACCTTC. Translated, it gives CASSYSGRVGGYTF.

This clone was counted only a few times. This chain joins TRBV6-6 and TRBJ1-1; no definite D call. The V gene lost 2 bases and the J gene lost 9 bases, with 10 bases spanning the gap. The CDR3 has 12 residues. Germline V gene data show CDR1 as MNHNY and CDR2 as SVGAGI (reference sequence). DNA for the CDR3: TGTGCCAGCAGTTACGGGTCGCAGAAAGCTTTCTTT. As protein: CASSYGSQKAFF.

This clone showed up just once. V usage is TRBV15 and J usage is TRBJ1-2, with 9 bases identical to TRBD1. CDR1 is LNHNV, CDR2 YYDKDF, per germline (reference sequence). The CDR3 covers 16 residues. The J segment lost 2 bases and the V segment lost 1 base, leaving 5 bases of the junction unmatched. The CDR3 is CATSRASGTGNYGYTF. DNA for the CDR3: TGTGCCACCAGCAGAGCTTCCGGGACAGGGAACTATGGCTACACCTTC. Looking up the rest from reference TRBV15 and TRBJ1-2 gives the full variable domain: DAMVIQNPRYQVTQFGKPVTLSCSQTLNHNVMYWYQQKSSQAPKLLFHYYDKDFNNEADTPDNFQSRRPNTSFCFLDIRSPGLGDTAMYLCATSRASGTGNYGYTFGSGTRLTVV.

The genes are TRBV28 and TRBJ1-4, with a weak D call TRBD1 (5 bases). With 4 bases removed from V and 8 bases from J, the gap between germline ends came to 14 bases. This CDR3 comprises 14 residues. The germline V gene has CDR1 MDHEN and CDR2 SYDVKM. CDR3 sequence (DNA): TGTGCCAGCAGTTCCCCTCGGGGGGGAGAAAAACTGTTTTTT. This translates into CASSSPRGGEKLFF.

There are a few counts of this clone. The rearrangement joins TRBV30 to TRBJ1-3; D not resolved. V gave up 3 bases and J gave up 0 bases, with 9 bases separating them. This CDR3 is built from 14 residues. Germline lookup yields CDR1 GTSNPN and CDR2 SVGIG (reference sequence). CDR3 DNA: TGTGCCTGGAGATGGAGCCTCTCTGGAAACACCATATATTTT. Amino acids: CAWRWSLSGNTIYF. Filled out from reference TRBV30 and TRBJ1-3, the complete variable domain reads SQTIHQWPATLVQPVGSPLSLECTVEGTSNPNLYWYRQAAGRGLQLLFYSVGIGQISSEVPQNLSASRPQDRQFILSSKKLLLSDSGFYLCAWRWSLSGNTIYFGEGSWLTVV.

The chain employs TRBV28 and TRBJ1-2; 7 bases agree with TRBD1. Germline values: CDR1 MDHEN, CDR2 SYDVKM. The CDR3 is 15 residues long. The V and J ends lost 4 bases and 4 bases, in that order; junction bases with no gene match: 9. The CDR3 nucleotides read TGTGCCAGCAGTTCCGGGGACAGCTCCCTCTATGGCTACACCTTC. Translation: CASSSGDSSLYGYTF.